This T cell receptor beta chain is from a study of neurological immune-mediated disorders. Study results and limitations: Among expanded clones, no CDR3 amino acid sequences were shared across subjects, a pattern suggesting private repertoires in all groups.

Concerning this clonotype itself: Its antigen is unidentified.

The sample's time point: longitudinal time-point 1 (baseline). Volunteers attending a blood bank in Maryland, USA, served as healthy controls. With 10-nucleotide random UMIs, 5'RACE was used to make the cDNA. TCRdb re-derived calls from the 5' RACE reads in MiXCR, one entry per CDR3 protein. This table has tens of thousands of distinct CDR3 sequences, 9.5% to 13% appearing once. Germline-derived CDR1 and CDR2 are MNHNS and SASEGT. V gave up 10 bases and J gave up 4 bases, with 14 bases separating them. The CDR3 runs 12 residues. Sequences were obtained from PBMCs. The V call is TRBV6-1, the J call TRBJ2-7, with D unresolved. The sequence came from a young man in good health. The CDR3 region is CAIVTDGYEQYF. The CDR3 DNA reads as TGTGCCATCGTCACCGACGGATACGAGCAGTACTTC.